These 20 T cell receptor beta chains were sequenced from one sample in a study of blood T cell repertoires in COVID-19. Profiling relied on immunoSEQ multiplex PCR, and the TCRdb table lists in-frame clones only, not all of them. The table records fewer than 250,000 clones, roughly 90% of them present only once. Specimen: peripheral blood. These receptors were collected from a man aged 55-75 years with COVID-19, enrolled during active disease.

This clone was recorded a few times. The chain uses TRBV7-2 and TRBJ2-3; D is perhaps TRBD2 (6 bases). Germline assignment: CDR1 SGHTA and CDR2 FQGNSA. This CDR3 is 14 amino acids long. Trimming took off 1 base at V and 9 bases at J, with 14 bases between the two ends. CDR3 loop: CASSLGGGIETQYF. The CDR3 DNA is TGTGCCAGCAGCTTAGGTGGCGGGATAGAAACGCAGTATTTT.

The chain recombines TRBV28 with TRBJ1-1, with TRBD1 matching 7 bases. The V gene end was trimmed by 6 bases and the J gene end by 1 base; junction bases not matched to a gene: 8. Germline loops: CDR1 MDHEN, CDR2 SYDVKM. This CDR3 comprises 15 residues. The CDR3 reads CASRHPTGRNTEAFF. The DNA of the CDR3 is TGTGCCAGCAGACACCCGACAGGGCGGAACACTGAAGCTTTCTTT.

The chain uses TRBV10-1 and TRBJ1-3; tentative D call: TRBD1 (5 bases). This CDR3 spans 15 amino acids. The germline V gene encodes CDR1 WNHNN and CDR2 SYGVQD (reference sequence). Trimming removed 5 bases from V and 0 bases from J, with 11 bases in between. In nucleotides, the CDR3 is TGCGCCAGCAGTCGGGACTCGAGCTCTGGAAACACCATATATTTT. It is translated as CASSRDSSSGNTIYF.

The chain combines TRBV5-4 with TRBJ2-1, with D perhaps TRBD2 (6 bases). The V and J ends lost 0 bases and 4 bases respectively, with 14 bases between them. The CDR3 spans 16 residues. The germline gives CDR1 SGHNT, CDR2 YYREEE (reference sequence). CDR3 sequence reads: CASSLVAGLTYNEQFF. Written as DNA, the CDR3 is TGTGCCAGCAGCTTGGTGGCGGGGTTGACTTACAATGAGCAGTTCTTC.

This chain connects TRBV29-1 to TRBJ2-7; D remains ambiguous. The CDR3 covers 11 residues. V was trimmed by 2 bases and J by 6 bases, leaving 8 bases between them. CDR1 and CDR2 from the germline V gene are SQVTM and ANQGSEA. Here the CDR3 reads CSVELAGEQYF. CDR3 coding DNA: TGCAGCGTTGAATTGGCAGGCGAGCAGTACTTC.

The chain couples TRBV9 to TRBJ2-5; 8 nucleotides agree with TRBD1. After removal of 4 bases from V and 4 bases from J, the junction contained 6 bases not matched to a gene. The CDR3 sequence is 14 residues long. Germline CDR1 is SGDLS and CDR2 is YYNGEE. The CDR3 spells CASSPRTGRETQYF. The CDR3 nucleotides are TGTGCCAGCAGCCCCCGGACAGGGAGAGAGACCCAGTACTTC.

In the case of this clone: At one boundary the junction diverges from the germline segment, which might be a read error. V is TRBV4-1 and J is TRBJ2-6, with TRBD1 matching over 11 bases. CDR1 is MGHRA and CDR2 is YSYEKL in the germline V gene. This CDR3 has 15 residues. The CDR3 sequence: CASSQAGTGGNVLTF. The CDR3 bases are TGCGCCAGCAGCCAAGCCGGGACAGGGGGCAACGTCCTGACTTTC.

The CDR3 loop is CASSWTAGNTEAFF. For the CDR3, the DNA is TGTGCCAGCAGCTGGACGGCGGGGAACACTGAAGCTTTCTTT. The genes are TRBV11-2 and TRBJ1-1; D gene unclear. Germline V gene data show CDR1 as SGHAT and CDR2 as FQNNGV. The CDR3 covers 14 residues. The V and J ends lost 4 bases and 1 base respectively, with 10 bases between them.

The chain couples TRBV7-9 to TRBJ1-6, with D hard to call. The germline V and J ends were trimmed by 3 bases and 8 bases, with 5 bases remaining between them. Germline CDR1 and CDR2: SEHNR and FQNEAQ (reference sequence). The CDR3 spans 12 residues. The CDR3 DNA is TGTGCCAGCAGCTTTAACTATTCACCCCTCCACTTT. Residues: CASSFNYSPLHF.

In its sample, this clone was seen a few times. CDR3 nucleotides: TGTGCCACCGTCCAGGGGGCTGGAAACACCATATATTTT. As protein: CATVQGAGNTIYF. The J gene is TRBJ1-3, the V gene TRBV6-5; 7 nucleotides match TRBD1. The CDR3 runs to 13 residues. Per the germline V gene, CDR1 is MNHEY and CDR2 is SVGAGI. The junction had 5 bases not matched to a gene; V was cut back by 10 bases and J by 2 bases.

The CDR3 DNA reads as TGTGCCAGCTCACCAACTTTGGGCCGCGGGGTGGGTGAGCAGTTCTTC. Protein product: CASSPTLGRGVGEQFF. The V gene is TRBV18, the J gene TRBJ2-1; TRBD2 might be the D (6 bases). Germline lookup yields CDR1 KGHSH and CDR2 LQKENI. The V and J ends lost 2 bases and 9 bases respectively, with 20 bases between them. The CDR3 length is 16 residues.

The chain links TRBV5-1 to TRBJ1-2; unclear D gene. V was clipped by 3 bases and J by 6 bases, with 15 bases between them. The CDR3 is made up of 14 amino acids. From germline, CDR1 is SGHRS and CDR2 YFSETQ. CDR3 bases: TGCGCCAGCAGCTCAGGAAACTCCCATCATGGCTACACCTTC. It specifies CASSSGNSHHGYTF. The complete variable domain, with remaining parts taken from reference TRBV5-1 and TRBJ1-2, reads KAGVTQTPRYLIKTRGQQVTLSCSPISGHRSVSWYQQTPGQGLQFLFEYFSETQRNKGNFPGRFSGRQFSNSRSEMNVSTLELGDSALYLCASSSGNSHHGYTFGSGTRLTVV.

This sequence joins TRBV27 and TRBJ1-2; 7 nucleotides align to TRBD1. The V segment lost 4 bases and the J segment 3 bases; nucleotides outside the gene matches: 8. The germline gives CDR1 MNHEY, CDR2 SMNVEV (reference sequence). The CDR3 has 15 residues. CDR3 protein: CASSYTGEVDYGYTF. CDR3 sequence (DNA): TGTGCCAGCAGTTATACAGGGGAGGTGGACTATGGCTACACCTTC.

This rearrangement joins TRBV28 to TRBJ1-2, with TRBD1 matching over 12 bases. The V segment lost 7 bases and the J segment 5 bases; nucleotides outside the gene matches: 17. Germline CDR1 MDHEN, CDR2 SYDVKM. CDR3 size: 18 residues. The CDR3 DNA is TGTGCCAGCAACCCGACTGGGACAGGGGGCGCGTCACGGTATGGCTACACCTTC. Encoded protein: CASNPTGTGGASRYGYTF.

This sequence joins TRBV28 and TRBJ1-4, with 8 bases lining up with TRBD1. The CDR3 runs to 16 residues. Germline lookup yields CDR1 MDHEN and CDR2 SYDVKM. V lost 4 bases to trimming and J lost 7 bases; unmatched junction nucleotides: 11. The CDR3 DNA sequence: TGTGCCAGCAGTTCTCAACCCGCCAGGGGGCGTGAAAAACTGTTTTTT. Translation: CASSSQPARGREKLFF.

In this sample, this clone turned up once. V and J are TRBV30 and TRBJ2-2; D remains unclear. Looked up from germline, CDR1 is GTSNPN and CDR2 is SVGIG (reference sequence). The germline V and J ends were trimmed by 1 base and 5 bases, with 8 bases remaining between them. CDR3 length: 13 residues. The CDR3 nucleotides read TGTGCCTGGAGTGGGAGACGGACCGGGGAGCTGTTTTTT. Encoded protein: CAWSGRRTGELFF.

Worth noting for this clone: Compared with germline, one end of the junction differs, possibly owing to a read error. V and J are TRBV7-9 and TRBJ1-3; a weak D match, TRBD1 (5 bases). CDR3 length equals 13 residues. Germline values: CDR1 SEHNR, CDR2 FQNEAQ (reference sequence). The CDR3 is CASSLEVDTAYSF. The CDR3, as DNA: TGTGCCAGCAGCTTAGAGGTGGACACCGCGTACAGTTTT.

The CDR3 loop reads CASSTGQAGNTIYF. The CDR3 DNA reads as TGTGCCAGCAGTACAGGACAGGCTGGAAACACCATATATTTT. This sequence joins TRBV6-6 and TRBJ1-3, with 7 bases matching TRBD1. The germline V gene has CDR1 MNHNY and CDR2 SVGAGI (reference sequence). CDR3 size: 14 residues. V lost 5 bases and J lost 2; bases outside the gene matches: 3.

The CDR3 loop is CATSRDRSAGGKSNEKLFF. CDR3 bases: TGTGCCACCAGCAGAGATCGGTCGGCAGGGGGAAAGTCTAATGAAAAACTGTTTTTT. J is TRBJ1-4 and V is TRBV15; 7 positions match TRBD1. The CDR3 has 19 amino acids. V lost 0 bases, J lost 3 bases, and 13 bases stayed unmatched. In germline, CDR1 is LNHNV, CDR2 YYDKDF (reference sequence).

The chain couples TRBV5-1 to TRBJ2-1; 8 nucleotides match TRBD2. J gave up 3 bases and V 9 bases, and 5 bases lay outside the gene matches. Germline values: CDR1 SGHRS, CDR2 YFSETQ. This CDR3 is built from 13 residues. In DNA, the CDR3 is TGCGCCACCTCGGGAGGGGGCTACAATGAGCAGTTCTTC. It specifies CATSGGGYNEQFF. The variable domain in full, completed from reference TRBV5-1 and TRBJ2-1, reads KAGVTQTPRYLIKTRGQQVTLSCSPISGHRSVSWYQQTPGQGLQFLFEYFSETQRNKGNFPGRFSGRQFSNSRSEMNVSTLELGDSALYLCATSGGGYNEQFFGPGTRLTVL.